Listed below are T cell receptor beta chains from one sample, sequenced in a study of control samples from healthy donors and cancer patients. Method: immunoSEQ multiplex PCR; TCRdb's copy keeps in-frame clones and lacks some. The sample holds around 200,000 clones; just under 95% are singletons and the top ten take approximately 1.5%. The source material was blood. The origin of the receptors is a man aged 45-65 years in good health. CDR3s include the opening cysteine and the closing phenylalanine or tryptophan. D genes are given only for firm matches. Some rows mark clone size as missing; the rest say once, few, many or name a class of expanded clone.

abundance: .; j_gene: TRBJ2-7; d_gene: .; v_gene: TRBV5-6; CDR3nt: TGTGCCAGCAGCTTGCGAGGTTTCGAGCAGTACTTC; CDR3aa: CASSLRGFEQYF
abundance: .; j_gene: TRBJ1-2; d_gene: .; v_gene: TRBV19; CDR3nt: TGTGCCAGTAGTGCCCATACCGGGAGCAACTATGGCTACACCTTC; CDR3aa: CASSAHTGSNYGYTF
abundance: .; j_gene: TRBJ1-5; d_gene: TRBD1; v_gene: TRBV18; CDR3nt: TGTGCCAGCTCAAGGGACAGGGGTAATCAGCCCCAGCATTTT; CDR3aa: CASSRDRGNQPQHF
abundance: once; j_gene: TRBJ1-6; d_gene: .; v_gene: TRBV18; CDR3nt: TGTGCCAGCTCACCGGTAGGGGACGGGAATTCACCCCTCCACTTT; CDR3aa: CASSPVGDGNSPLHF
abundance: .; j_gene: TRBJ1-5; d_gene: TRBD1; v_gene: TRBV19; CDR3nt: TGTGCCAGTACCAAGGGACAGGGAGGTCAGCCCCAGCATTTT; CDR3aa: CASTKGQGGQPQHF
abundance: .; j_gene: TRBJ2-1; d_gene: .; v_gene: TRBV24-1; CDR3nt: TGTGCCACCACAACAGGGAATCGCGTCAATGAGCAGTTCTTC; CDR3aa: CATTTGNRVNEQFF
abundance: .; j_gene: TRBJ1-1; d_gene: .; v_gene: TRBV28; CDR3nt: TGTGCCAGCACGGGCCCCCTGAACACTGAAGCTTTCTTT; CDR3aa: CASTGPLNTEAFF
abundance: .; j_gene: TRBJ1-2; d_gene: .; v_gene: TRBV7-9; CDR3nt: TGTGCCAGCAGCTCCCTGGCGGCGGCCTCGTTAAACTATGGCTACACCTTC; CDR3aa: CASSSLAAASLNYGYTF
abundance: .; j_gene: TRBJ2-1; d_gene: .; v_gene: TRBV29-1; CDR3nt: TGCAGCGCCGAGGGGGGACAGTCCTACAATGAGCAGTTCTTC; CDR3aa: CSAEGGQSYNEQFF
abundance: .; j_gene: TRBJ2-6; d_gene: .; v_gene: TRBV19; CDR3nt: TGTGCCAGTAGTACCACAGGGTCACGGGCCTCTGGGGCCAACGTCCTGACTTTC; CDR3aa: CASSTTGSRASGANVLTF
abundance: .; j_gene: TRBJ1-2; d_gene: .; v_gene: TRBV6-2/TRBV6-3; CDR3nt: TGTGCCAGCAGCCCGACAGCGAACTGTGGCTACACCTTC; CDR3aa: CASSPTANCGYTF
abundance: .; j_gene: TRBJ2-6; d_gene: .; v_gene: TRBV5-1; CDR3nt: TGCGCCAGCAGCTTGGAAGCACACTCTGGGGCCAACGTCCTGACTTTC; CDR3aa: CASSLEAHSGANVLTF
abundance: .; j_gene: TRBJ1-1; d_gene: .; v_gene: TRBV19; CDR3nt: TGTGCCAGTAGTATTAGTGGGTGGGACACTGAAGCTTTCTTT; CDR3aa: CASSISGWDTEAFF
abundance: .; j_gene: TRBJ1-1; d_gene: .; v_gene: TRBV5-1; CDR3nt: TGCGCCAGCAGCTTGTCGACAACTACCAACACTGAAGCTTTCTTT; CDR3aa: CASSLSTTTNTEAFF
abundance: .; j_gene: TRBJ2-3; d_gene: TRBD1; v_gene: TRBV19; CDR3nt: TGTGCCAGTAGTATCCGTCGGACAGGAGTTGGCACAGATACGCAGTATTTT; CDR3aa: CASSIRRTGVGTDTQYF
abundance: .; j_gene: TRBJ2-5; d_gene: .; v_gene: TRBV6-5; CDR3nt: TGTGCCAGCAGTTCTTTAAAGGCCCCGGGAGAGACCCAGTACTTC; CDR3aa: CASSSLKAPGETQYF
abundance: .; j_gene: TRBJ2-7; d_gene: TRBD2; v_gene: TRBV3-1/TRBV3-2; CDR3nt: TGTGCCAGCAGCCAAGCTCCAGCGGGGAAATACGAGCAGTACTTC; CDR3aa: CASSQAPAGKYEQYF
abundance: .; j_gene: TRBJ1-5; d_gene: .; v_gene: TRBV5-5; CDR3nt: TGTGCCAGCAGCTTGTGGGGGGAGAGCAATCAGCCCCAGCATTTT; CDR3aa: CASSLWGESNQPQHF
abundance: .; j_gene: TRBJ2-3; d_gene: TRBD1; v_gene: TRBV7-9; CDR3nt: TGTGCCAGCAGCTACGAGCCCGGGACAGGACTCCAGGTGAGGACGCAGTATTTT; CDR3aa: CASSYEPGTGLQVRTQYF
abundance: .; j_gene: TRBJ1-1; d_gene: .; v_gene: TRBV7-9; CDR3nt: TGTGCCAGCAGCTTACAAGGGGGGAACACTGAAGCTTTCTTT; CDR3aa: CASSLQGGNTEAFF
abundance: .; j_gene: TRBJ2-3; d_gene: TRBD1; v_gene: TRBV10-1; CDR3nt: TGCGCCAGCAGTGAAGCAGGGGGCTCGACAGATACGCAGTATTTT; CDR3aa: CASSEAGGSTDTQYF
abundance: .; j_gene: TRBJ1-1; d_gene: .; v_gene: TRBV9; CDR3nt: TGTGCCAGCAGCGCTCGGGGTAATTTGAACACTGAAGCTTTCTTT; CDR3aa: CASSARGNLNTEAFF
abundance: .; j_gene: TRBJ2-1; d_gene: .; v_gene: TRBV6-5; CDR3nt: TGTGCCAGCAGTTCAAGAGGGACTGAGCAGTTCTTC; CDR3aa: CASSSRGTEQFF
abundance: .; j_gene: TRBJ1-2; d_gene: .; v_gene: TRBV7-9; CDR3nt: TGTGCCAGCACCGATAACCCACAGGTTGGCTACACCTTC; CDR3aa: CASTDNPQVGYTF
abundance: .; j_gene: TRBJ1-6; d_gene: .; v_gene: TRBV7-8; CDR3nt: TGTGCCAGCAGCCAGGAGGCTAACCTCCGTCTGGGGGATTCACCCCTCCACTTT; CDR3aa: CASSQEANLRLGDSPLHF
abundance: .; j_gene: TRBJ1-5; d_gene: TRBD1; v_gene: TRBV2; CDR3nt: TGTGCCAGCAGCGTCGGGACAGTCAGCAATCAGCCCCAGCATTTT; CDR3aa: CASSVGTVSNQPQHF
abundance: .; j_gene: TRBJ1-2; d_gene: .; v_gene: TRBV28; CDR3nt: TGTGCCAGCGTGGGTCAAGGGGATGGCTACACCTTC; CDR3aa: CASVGQGDGYTF
abundance: once; j_gene: TRBJ2-1; d_gene: TRBD2; v_gene: TRBV7-3; CDR3nt: TGTGCCAGCAGCACTTACGGGAGACTAGCGGGGCCAAGCTCCTACAATGAGCAGTTCTTC; CDR3aa: CASSTYGRLAGPSSYNEQFF
abundance: .; j_gene: TRBJ1-3; d_gene: .; v_gene: TRBV6-6; CDR3nt: TGTGCCACTGGCCCTGGGCCCTCTGGAAACACCATATATTTT; CDR3aa: CATGPGPSGNTIYF
abundance: .; j_gene: TRBJ2-7; d_gene: TRBD1; v_gene: TRBV3-1/TRBV3-2; CDR3nt: TGTGCCAGCAGCCAAAAACAGGGGGATTCCTACGAGCAGTACTTC; CDR3aa: CASSQKQGDSYEQYF
abundance: .; j_gene: TRBJ2-7; d_gene: TRBD1; v_gene: TRBV15; CDR3nt: TGTGCCACCAGCGGGGGTGGAAGACAGGGCGACTCCTACGAGCAGTACTTC; CDR3aa: CATSGGGRQGDSYEQYF
abundance: .; j_gene: TRBJ2-5; d_gene: .; v_gene: TRBV5-1; CDR3nt: TGCGCCAGCAGCACGACTAGTAGCGAGACCCAGTACTTC; CDR3aa: CASSTTSSETQYF
abundance: .; j_gene: TRBJ1-2; d_gene: .; v_gene: TRBV5-4; CDR3nt: TGTGCCAGCAGCTTGGAGGGCCAGGCTTATGGCTACACCTTC; CDR3aa: CASSLEGQAYGYTF
abundance: .; j_gene: TRBJ2-7; d_gene: TRBD2; v_gene: TRBV28; CDR3nt: TGTGCCAGCAGTTTTCTCGGTACTAGCGGGGAGTACTACGAGCAGTACTTC; CDR3aa: CASSFLGTSGEYYEQYF
abundance: .; j_gene: TRBJ2-1; d_gene: .; v_gene: TRBV5-1; CDR3nt: TGCGCCAGTCACAGTTCAGGCCCCTACAATGAGCAGTTCTTC; CDR3aa: CASHSSGPYNEQFF
abundance: .; j_gene: TRBJ2-7; d_gene: TRBD1; v_gene: TRBV27; CDR3nt: TGTGCCAGCAGTTTAACTCGGACAGGGGTCAACGAGCAGTACTTC; CDR3aa: CASSLTRTGVNEQYF
abundance: .; j_gene: TRBJ2-6; d_gene: .; v_gene: TRBV29-1; CDR3nt: TGCAGCGTTGACCTACCTGGGGCCAACGTCCTGACTTTC; CDR3aa: CSVDLPGANVLTF
abundance: .; j_gene: TRBJ1-5; d_gene: TRBD1; v_gene: TRBV7-3; CDR3nt: TGTGCCAGCAGCCGAGGACAGGGTATGAGGAGAGATCAGCCCCAGCATTTT; CDR3aa: CASSRGQGMRRDQPQHF
abundance: .; j_gene: TRBJ1-2; d_gene: .; v_gene: TRBV5-1; CDR3nt: TGCGCCAGCAGCTTGGAGGAAAGTGTCTCGGGCTACACCTTC; CDR3aa: CASSLEESVSGYTF
abundance: .; j_gene: TRBJ1-1; d_gene: .; v_gene: TRBV19; CDR3nt: TGTGCCAGTAGCGAGAGGGATTGGGGCACTGAAGCTTTCTTT; CDR3aa: CASSERDWGTEAFF
abundance: .; j_gene: TRBJ1-2; d_gene: TRBD1; v_gene: TRBV7-9; CDR3nt: TGTGCCAGCAGCTTCCGACAGGGTATCTATGGCTACACCTTC; CDR3aa: CASSFRQGIYGYTF
abundance: .; j_gene: TRBJ1-2; d_gene: TRBD1; v_gene: TRBV7-2; CDR3nt: TGTGCCAGCAGTTATCAGACAGGGGGATATTATGGCTACACCTTC; CDR3aa: CASSYQTGGYYGYTF
abundance: .; j_gene: TRBJ1-2; d_gene: TRBD1; v_gene: TRBV2; CDR3nt: TGTGCCAGCGGAAGGGGGCGAGATGGCTACACCTTC; CDR3aa: CASGRGRDGYTF
abundance: .; j_gene: TRBJ2-1; d_gene: TRBD1; v_gene: TRBV6-5; CDR3nt: TGTGCCAGCACTACGGGACAGGGGGTCGATGAGCAGTTCTTC; CDR3aa: CASTTGQGVDEQFF
abundance: once; j_gene: TRBJ1-1; d_gene: .; v_gene: TRBV2; CDR3nt: TGTGCCAGCGGTCGTTGGGGAGAATACACTGAAGCTTTCTTT; CDR3aa: CASGRWGEYTEAFF